This TCR beta chain was identified during a study of control samples from healthy donors and cancer patients. Germline V CDR1 and CDR2: MGHDK, SYGVNS. This CDR3 region has 15 residues. The V gene end was trimmed by 4 bases and the J gene end by 0 bases; junction bases not matched to a gene: 4. Generated by immunoSEQ multiplex PCR, the TCRdb table keeps only in-frame clones and is missing some. The table has 120,000 or so clones, around 86% seen once. This sequence originates from a man aged 40-49 years in good health. The sequencing input was blood. This chain uses TRBV25-1 with TRBJ1-2, with 8 bases aligning to TRBD1. The CDR3 here is CASSADRGPNYGYTF. As DNA, the CDR3 is TGTGCCAGCAGTGCCGACAGGGGACCTAACTATGGCTACACCTTC.